Each of the 11 T cell receptor beta chains below was sequenced from the same sample in a study of tissue T cells after allogeneic stem cell transplantation. TCRdb's copy holds only in-frame clones and misses some; the assay was immunoSEQ multiplex PCR. The repertoire consists of about 42,000 clones, with roughly 92% occurring once and the leading ten covering approximately 3.6%. This material consisted of blood, taken before transplantation. These receptors were obtained from a woman between 35 and 70 years old who later had graft-versus-host disease after an allogeneic stem cell transplant.

This chain links TRBV10-3 with TRBJ1-2; TRBD1 agrees at 9 bases. Germline V lookup: CDR1 ENHRY, CDR2 SYGVKD. V lost 3 bases and J lost 1; bases outside the gene matches: 3. This CDR3 comprises 15 residues. For the CDR3, the DNA is TGTGCCATCAGTGAAAGGACAGGGGATAACTATGGCTACACCTTC. It specifies CAISERTGDNYGYTF.

The chain recombines TRBV9 with TRBJ1-4, with TRBD1 identical over 11 bases. V shed 4 bases, J shed 7 bases, and the junction held 3 bases outside the gene matches. CDR1 and CDR2 from the germline V gene are SGDLS and YYNGEE. The CDR3 has 14 amino acids. CDR3 region: CASSPGTGGEKLFF. CDR3 DNA sequence: TGTGCCAGCAGCCCCGGGACAGGGGGTGAAAAACTGTTTTTT.

The chain uses TRBV18 and TRBJ2-3; 8 bases are shared with TRBD2. The CDR3 runs to 16 residues. Germline V lookup: CDR1 KGHSH, CDR2 LQKENI. The junction had 12 bases not matched to a gene; V was cut back by 6 bases and J by 4 bases. The DNA of the CDR3 is TGTGCCAGCTCCCCCGGGGCCAGCGGGAGTGCAGATACGCAGTATTTT. This sequence encodes CASSPGASGSADTQYF.

This rearrangement joins TRBV7-2 to TRBJ1-4; 7 bases agree with TRBD1. The CDR3 runs to 14 residues. Germline values: CDR1 SGHTA, CDR2 FQGNSA. V lost 3 bases and J lost 7; bases outside the gene matches: 5. The CDR3 here is CASSLTGMGEKLFF. The CDR3 coding sequence is TGTGCCAGCAGCTTGACAGGGATGGGTGAAAAACTGTTTTTT.

The chain has TRBV19 and TRBJ2-7, with D tentatively TRBD1 (8 bases). Trimming removed 1 base at V and 5 bases at J, with 18 bases between. The germline CDR1 and CDR2 sequences are LNHDA and SQIVND (reference sequence). The CDR3 is 16 amino acids. DNA for the CDR3: TGTGCCAGTAGTATAGTCTCGAGGACAGGGAGGGACGAGCAGTACTTC. The encoded protein is CASSIVSRTGRDEQYF.

This clone was counted between two and nine times. The gene calls are TRBV19 and TRBJ1-2; TRBD1 matches at 11 bases. Trimming cost V 5 bases and J 2 bases; bases outside gene matches: 1. The germline V gene has CDR1 LNHDA and CDR2 SQIVND (reference sequence). This CDR3 comprises 14 residues. For the CDR3, the DNA is TGTGCCAGTAGTCGGGACAGGGGGAACTATGGCTACACCTTC. Translation gives CASSRDRGNYGYTF.

CDR3 sequence (DNA): TGTGCCAGCAAAAAAGGACGGGAAAACACTGAAGCTTTCTTT. This sequence encodes CASKKGRENTEAFF. V is TRBV6-5 and J is TRBJ1-1; D is undetermined. Trimming removed 7 bases at V and 2 bases at J, with 14 bases between. The CDR3 sequence is 14 residues long. Germline V gives CDR1 MNHEY, CDR2 SVGAGI.

The V gene is TRBV5-1, the J gene TRBJ1-5; D unresolved. The V and J ends lost 0 bases and 1 base respectively, with 8 bases between them. The CDR3 covers 15 residues. The germline gives CDR1 SGHRS, CDR2 YFSETQ. Here the CDR3 reads CASSLAGKSNQPQHF. The CDR3 nucleotides read TGCGCCAGCAGCTTGGCGGGAAAGAGCAATCAGCCCCAGCATTTT.

This chain links TRBV5-8 with TRBJ2-3; a weak D match, TRBD2 (6 bases). CDR3 length: 14 residues. V was shortened by 4 bases and J by 6 bases, with 15 bases between the two germline ends. Germline V lookup: CDR1 SGHTS, CDR2 YDEGEE. The CDR3 is CASSKGLGWDTQYF. The CDR3 DNA follows: TGTGCCAGCAGCAAGGGACTGGGGTGGGATACGCAGTATTTT.

This rearrangement joins TRBV28 to TRBJ2-1; 13 bases line up with TRBD2. Looked up from germline, CDR1 is MDHEN and CDR2 is SYDVKM. The CDR3 sequence is 17 residues long. The V gene end was trimmed by 6 bases and the J gene end by 10 bases; junction bases not matched to a gene: 15. CDR3 DNA: TGTGCCAGCAGCCTTCGGACTAGCGGGAGTATACAATGGGAGCAGTTCTTC. The encoded protein is CASSLRTSGSIQWEQFF.

The chain uses TRBV28 and TRBJ2-7, with D possibly called TRBD1 or TRBD2 (5 bases each). The V end lost 6 bases, the J end lost 3 bases, and 12 bases lay between the germline ends. This CDR3 region has 13 residues. The V gene's germline CDR1 is MDHEN and CDR2 SYDVKM. The CDR3 bases are TGTGCCAGCAGGACGGGGCCGGGCTACGAGCAGTACTTC. It codes for CASRTGPGYEQYF.